Following are 13 T cell receptor beta chains from one sample sequenced in a study of shared clonotypes between healthy human individuals. TCRdb keeps only in-frame clones here, not all; method: immunoSEQ multiplex PCR. The sample yields about 1 million clones, around 75% seen once. The specimen was memory CD4+ T cells sorted from blood. Noted subset: CD45RA-negative fraction. The receptors here all came from a man aged 18 to 35 in good health.

In this sample, this clone turned up once. V and J are TRBV28 and TRBJ2-4; D is perhaps TRBD2 (7 bases). Germline lookup yields CDR1 MDHEN and CDR2 SYDVKM. Trimming took off 4 bases at V and 0 bases at J, with 10 bases between the two ends. The CDR3 has 15 amino acids. The CDR3 sequence is CASSSGGRAKNIQYF. The CDR3 DNA is TGTGCCAGCAGTTCGGGGGGCCGAGCCAAAAACATTCAGTACTTC. Full variable domain (outside the CDR3, taken from reference TRBV28 and TRBJ2-4): DVKVTQSSRYLVKRTGEKVFLECVQDMDHENMFWYRQDPGLGLRLIYFSYDVKMKEKGDIPEGYSVSREKKERFSLILESASTNQTSMYLCASSSGGRAKNIQYFGAGTRLSVL.

V gene TRBV18 combines with J gene TRBJ1-1, with 7 bases matching TRBD1. From germline, CDR1 is KGHSH and CDR2 LQKENI. The CDR3 sequence is 14 residues long. After removal of 5 bases from V and 4 bases from J, the junction contained 7 bases not matched to a gene. In nucleotides, the CDR3 is TGTGCCAGCTCAAACCGGCAGGGGGGCACTGAAGCTTTCTTT. Translating gives CASSNRQGGTEAFF.

The rearrangement uses TRBV4-3 and TRBJ2-6; TRBD1 matches at 8 bases. The CDR3 sequence is 19 residues long. CDR1 and CDR2 (germline): LGHNA, YSLEER. The junction had 11 bases not matched to a gene; V was cut back by 3 bases and J by 1 base. CDR3 in DNA: TGCGCCAGCAGCCACAAGATCGGACAGGGTAGTTCTGGGGCCAACGTCCTGACTTTC. It encodes CASSHKIGQGSSGANVLTF.

This clone was detected only a few times. This chain links TRBV28 with TRBJ1-2; D is possibly TRBD1 (6 bases). Germline CDR1 is MDHEN and CDR2 is SYDVKM. The CDR3 sequence is 14 residues long. Deletions cut 5 bases from V and 4 bases from J, with 14 bases between. The CDR3 loop reads CASSPPDRSYGYTF. The CDR3 DNA reads TGTGCCAGCAGTCCTCCGGACAGATCCTATGGCTACACCTTC.

The chain combines TRBV7-9 with TRBJ2-4; 13 nucleotides align to TRBD2. With V trimmed by 5 bases and J by 1 base, 11 bases remained unmatched. The CDR3 totals 19 residues. CDR1 is SEHNR, CDR2 FQNEAQ, per germline (reference sequence). The CDR3 reads CASSSTGTSGTSAKNIQYF. In DNA form, the CDR3 reads TGTGCCAGCAGCAGCACCGGGACTAGCGGGACCTCGGCCAAAAACATTCAGTACTTC. The variable domain in full, completed from reference TRBV7-9 and TRBJ2-4, reads DTGVSQNPRHKITKRGQNVTFRCDPISEHNRLYWYRQTLGQGPEFLTYFQNEAQLEKSRLLSDRFSAERPKGSFSTLEIQRTEQGDSAMYLCASSSTGTSGTSAKNIQYFGAGTRLSVL.

This clone occurred a few times. The chain combines TRBV30 with TRBJ2-7; D gene ambiguous. The length of the CDR3 is 14 residues. CDR1 GTSNPN and CDR2 SVGIG come from the germline V gene (reference sequence). V shed 0 bases and J shed 2 bases, with 11 bases lying between them. The CDR3 DNA reads TGTGCCTGGAGTGTGATAGGGTCCACCTACGAGCAGTACTTC. It translates to CAWSVIGSTYEQYF.

The chain uses TRBV7-2 and TRBJ2-6, with TRBD1 identical over 8 bases. Germline loops: CDR1 SGHTA, CDR2 FQGNSA. After removal of 0 bases from V and 3 bases from J, the junction contained 4 bases not matched to a gene. This CDR3 is built from 17 residues. CDR3 loop: CASSLARGTGGANVLTF. The DNA for the CDR3 is TGTGCCAGCAGCTTAGCTAGAGGGACAGGTGGGGCCAACGTCCTGACTTTC.

This clone has only a few counts. The chain is built from TRBV27 and TRBJ1-6, with a weak D call TRBD1 (5 bases). Germline V CDR1 and CDR2: MNHEY, SMNVEV (reference sequence). V dropped 2 bases and J dropped 10 bases, with 15 bases sitting between them. CDR3 length equals 15 residues. For the CDR3, the DNA is TGTGCCAGCAGTTTACGGGGCAGACTTGAGTCACCCCTCCACTTT. Its protein is CASSLRGRLESPLHF.

The J gene is TRBJ1-1, the V gene TRBV4-1; TRBD1 is a possible D gene (5 bases). Germline CDR1 and CDR2: MGHRA and YSYEKL. Trimming pared 0 bases from V and 6 bases from J, leaving 14 bases between. CDR3 length: 15 amino acids. The CDR3 DNA is TGCGCCAGCAGCCAAGACCCGACAGCTTTTTCTGAAGCTTTCTTT. Its protein is CASSQDPTAFSEAFF.

Comments on this clone: Other DNA sequences in this specimen translate into the identical CDR3. The chain has TRBV7-3 and TRBJ2-3, with D maybe TRBD1 (6 bases). The germline CDR1 and CDR2 sequences are SGHTA and FQGTGA. The length of the CDR3 is 15 residues. V was trimmed by 2 bases and J by 2 bases, leaving 11 bases between them. DNA of the CDR3: TGTGCCAGCAGCTTAGGGGGCCGGGACACAGATACGCAGTATTTT. Protein product: CASSLGGRDTDTQYF.

The chain recombines TRBV6-6 with TRBJ2-5; tentative D call: TRBD1 (6 bases). Germline CDR1 reads MNHNY; CDR2 reads SVGAGI (reference sequence). Trimming shortened V by 6 bases and J by 5 bases, and 19 bases separated the two germline ends. The CDR3 runs 15 residues. The CDR3 coding sequence is TGTGCCAGCAGCGTCACTGACAGGCGCGGGGAGACCCAGTACTTC. Residues: CASSVTDRRGETQYF.

The chain carries TRBV5-4 and TRBJ2-2, with 11 bases that match TRBD2. Germline CDR1 reads SGHNT; CDR2 reads YYREEE (reference sequence). This CDR3 is built from 15 residues. V gave up 4 bases and J gave up 6 bases; unmatched junction bases: 5. In DNA, the CDR3 is TGTGCCAGCAGCACCCAACTAGCGGGAGCCGGGGAGCTGTTTTTT. It specifies CASSTQLAGAGELFF. Variable domain in full (rest from reference TRBV5-4 and TRBJ2-2): ETGVTQSPTHLIKTRGQQVTLRCSSQSGHNTVSWYQQALGQGPQFIFQYYREEENGRGNFPPRFSGLQFPNYSSELNVNALELDDSALYLCASSTQLAGAGELFFGEGSRLTVL.

The CDR3, as DNA: TGCGCCAGCAGCCAAGTAGGGGGGACAGGGAAGGCTTTCTTT. Residues: CASSQVGGTGKAFF. The V and J genes are TRBV4-3 and TRBJ1-1; 9 bases line up with TRBD1. CDR1 is LGHNA, CDR2 YSLEER, per germline. CDR3 length: 14 amino acids. V was pared by 1 base and J by 11 bases, with 8 bases of the junction left unmatched.